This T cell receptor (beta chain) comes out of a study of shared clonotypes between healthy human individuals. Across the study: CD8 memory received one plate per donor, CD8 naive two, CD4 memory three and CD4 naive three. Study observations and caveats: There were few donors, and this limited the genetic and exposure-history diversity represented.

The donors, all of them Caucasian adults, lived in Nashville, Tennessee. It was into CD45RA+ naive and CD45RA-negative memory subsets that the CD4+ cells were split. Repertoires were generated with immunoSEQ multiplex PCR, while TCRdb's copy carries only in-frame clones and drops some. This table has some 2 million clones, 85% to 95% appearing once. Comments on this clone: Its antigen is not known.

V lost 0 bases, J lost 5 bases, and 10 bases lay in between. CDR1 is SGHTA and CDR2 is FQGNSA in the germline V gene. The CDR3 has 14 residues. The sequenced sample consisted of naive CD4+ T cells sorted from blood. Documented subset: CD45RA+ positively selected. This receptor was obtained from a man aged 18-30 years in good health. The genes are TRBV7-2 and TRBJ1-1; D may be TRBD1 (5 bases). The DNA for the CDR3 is TGTGCCAGCAGCTTAGCCCGGGGGAGGACTGAAGCTTTCTTT. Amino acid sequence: CASSLARGRTEAFF. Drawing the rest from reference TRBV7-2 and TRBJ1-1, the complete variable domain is GAGVSQSPSNKVTEKGKDVELRCDPISGHTALYWYRQSLGQGLEFLIYFQGNSAPDKSGLPSDRFSAERTGGSVSTLTIQRTQQEDSAVYLCASSLARGRTEAFFGQGTRLTVV.